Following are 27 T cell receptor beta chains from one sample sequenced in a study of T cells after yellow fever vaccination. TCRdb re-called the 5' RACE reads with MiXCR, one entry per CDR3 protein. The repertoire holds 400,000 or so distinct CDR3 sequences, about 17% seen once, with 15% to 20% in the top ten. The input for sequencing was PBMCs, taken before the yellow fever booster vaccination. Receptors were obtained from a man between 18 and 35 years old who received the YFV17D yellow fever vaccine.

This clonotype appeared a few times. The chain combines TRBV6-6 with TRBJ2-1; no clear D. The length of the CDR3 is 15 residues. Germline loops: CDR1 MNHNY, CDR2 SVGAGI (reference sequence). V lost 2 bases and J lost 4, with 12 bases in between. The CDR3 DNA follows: TGTGCCAGCAGTTACGGCGGTGGTAGATACAATGAGCAGTTCTTC. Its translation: CASSYGGGRYNEQFF.

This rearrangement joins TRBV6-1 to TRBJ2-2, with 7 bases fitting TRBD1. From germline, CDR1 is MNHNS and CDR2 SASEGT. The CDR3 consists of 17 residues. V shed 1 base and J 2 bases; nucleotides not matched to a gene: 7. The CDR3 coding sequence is TGTGCCAGCAGTGAAGTCCTACAGGGGCGAAACACCGGGGAGCTGTTTTTT. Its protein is CASSEVLQGRNTGELFF.

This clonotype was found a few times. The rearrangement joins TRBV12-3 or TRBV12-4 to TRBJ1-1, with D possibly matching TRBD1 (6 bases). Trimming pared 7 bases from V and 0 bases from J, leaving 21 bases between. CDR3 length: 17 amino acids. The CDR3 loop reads CASTLGGPLNMNTEAFF. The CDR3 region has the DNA TGTGCCAGCACCCTCGGGGGGCCCTTGAACATGAACACTGAAGCTTTCTTT.

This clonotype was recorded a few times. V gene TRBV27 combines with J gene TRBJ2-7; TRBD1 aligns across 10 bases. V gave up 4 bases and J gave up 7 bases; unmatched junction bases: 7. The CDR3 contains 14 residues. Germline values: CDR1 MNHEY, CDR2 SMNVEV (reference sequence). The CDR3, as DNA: TGTGCCAGCAGTTCGATCCGGACAGGGGGAGAGCAGTACGTC. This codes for CASSSIRTGGEQYV.

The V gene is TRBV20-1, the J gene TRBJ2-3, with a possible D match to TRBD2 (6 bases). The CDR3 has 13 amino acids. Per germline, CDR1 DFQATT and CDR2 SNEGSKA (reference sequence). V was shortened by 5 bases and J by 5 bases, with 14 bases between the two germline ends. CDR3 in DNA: TGCAGTGCTCCCCCTGGGGGGAGAGATACGCAGTATTTT. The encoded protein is CSAPPGGRDTQYF.

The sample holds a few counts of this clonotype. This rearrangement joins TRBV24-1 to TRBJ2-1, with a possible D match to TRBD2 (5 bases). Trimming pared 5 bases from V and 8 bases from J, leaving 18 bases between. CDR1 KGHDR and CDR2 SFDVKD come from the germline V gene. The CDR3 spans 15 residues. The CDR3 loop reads CATSVGLKRADEQFF. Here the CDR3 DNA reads TGTGCCACCAGTGTAGGACTTAAACGGGCGGATGAGCAGTTCTTC.

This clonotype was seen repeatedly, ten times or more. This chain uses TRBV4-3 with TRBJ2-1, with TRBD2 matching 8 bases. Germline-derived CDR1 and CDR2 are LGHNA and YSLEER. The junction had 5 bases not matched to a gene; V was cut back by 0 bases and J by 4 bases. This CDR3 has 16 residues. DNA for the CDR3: TGCGCCAGCAGCCAAGATCGGGGGGGAAGTTACAATGAGCAGTTCTTC. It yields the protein CASSQDRGGSYNEQFF.

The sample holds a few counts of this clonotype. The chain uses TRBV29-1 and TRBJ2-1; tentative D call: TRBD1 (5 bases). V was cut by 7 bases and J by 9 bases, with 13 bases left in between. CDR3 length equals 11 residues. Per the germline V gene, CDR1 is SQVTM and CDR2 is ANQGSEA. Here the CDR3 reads CSASRVGEQFF. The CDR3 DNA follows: TGCAGCGCAAGCAGGGTCGGTGAGCAGTTCTTC.

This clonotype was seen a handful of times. DNA of the CDR3: TGCAGTGCTCCCCTATCGGGCAGAGAGACCCAGTACTTC. It specifies CSAPLSGRETQYF. This chain joins TRBV20-1 and TRBJ2-5; D gene uncertain. Germline V gene lookup returns CDR1 DFQATT and CDR2 SNEGSKA (reference sequence). CDR3 length equals 13 residues. Trimming took off 5 bases at V and 4 bases at J, with 14 bases between the two ends.

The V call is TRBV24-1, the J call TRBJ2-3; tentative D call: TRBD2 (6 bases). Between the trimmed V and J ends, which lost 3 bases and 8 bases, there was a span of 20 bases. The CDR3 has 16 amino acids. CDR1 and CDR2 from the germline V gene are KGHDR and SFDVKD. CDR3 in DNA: TGTGCCACCAGTGATCCCGGGGGACCAAAAGGAGGTACGCAGTATTTT. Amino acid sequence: CATSDPGGPKGGTQYF.

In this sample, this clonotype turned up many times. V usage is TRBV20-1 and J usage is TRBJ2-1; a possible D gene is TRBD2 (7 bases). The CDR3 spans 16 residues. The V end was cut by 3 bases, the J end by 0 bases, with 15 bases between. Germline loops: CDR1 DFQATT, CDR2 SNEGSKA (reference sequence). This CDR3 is CSARWLADSSYNEQFF. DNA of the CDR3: TGCAGTGCTAGGTGGCTAGCGGACAGCTCCTACAATGAGCAGTTCTTC.

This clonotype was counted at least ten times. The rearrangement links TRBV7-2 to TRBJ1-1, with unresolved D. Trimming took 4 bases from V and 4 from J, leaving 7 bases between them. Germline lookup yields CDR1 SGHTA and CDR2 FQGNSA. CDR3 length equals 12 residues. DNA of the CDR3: TGTGCCAGCAGCTCTGCCGTCACTGAAGCTTTCTTT. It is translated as CASSSAVTEAFF.

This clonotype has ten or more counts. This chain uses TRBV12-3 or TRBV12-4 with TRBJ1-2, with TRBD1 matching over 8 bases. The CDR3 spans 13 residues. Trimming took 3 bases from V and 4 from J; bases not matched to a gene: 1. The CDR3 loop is CASSLGQVYGYTF. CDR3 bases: TGTGCCAGCAGTTTGGGACAGGTCTATGGCTACACCTTC.

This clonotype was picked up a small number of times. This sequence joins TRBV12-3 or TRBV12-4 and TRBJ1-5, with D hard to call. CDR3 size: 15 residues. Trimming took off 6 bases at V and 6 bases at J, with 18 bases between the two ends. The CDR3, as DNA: TGTGCCAGCAGGGCCGGAGATGAATTTGGTCAGCCCCAGCATTTT. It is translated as CASRAGDEFGQPQHF.

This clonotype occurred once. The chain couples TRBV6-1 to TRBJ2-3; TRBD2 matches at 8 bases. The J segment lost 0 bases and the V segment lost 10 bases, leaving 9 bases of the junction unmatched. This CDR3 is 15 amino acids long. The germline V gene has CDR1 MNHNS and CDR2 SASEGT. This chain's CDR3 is CATIFGGGSTDTQYF. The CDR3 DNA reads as TGTGCCACAATATTTGGCGGGGGGAGCACAGATACGCAGTATTTT.

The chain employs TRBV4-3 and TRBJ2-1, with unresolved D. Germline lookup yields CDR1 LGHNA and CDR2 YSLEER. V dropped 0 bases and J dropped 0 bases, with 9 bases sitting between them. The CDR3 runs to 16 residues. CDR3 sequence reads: CASSQETRSSYNEQFF. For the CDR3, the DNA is TGCGCCAGCAGCCAAGAGACAAGGAGCTCCTACAATGAGCAGTTCTTC.

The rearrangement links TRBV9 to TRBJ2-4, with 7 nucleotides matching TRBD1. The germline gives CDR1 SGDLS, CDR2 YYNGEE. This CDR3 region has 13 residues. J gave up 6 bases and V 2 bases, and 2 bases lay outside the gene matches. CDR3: CASSVGQINIQYF. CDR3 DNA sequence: TGTGCCAGCAGCGTGGGACAGATAAACATTCAGTACTTC. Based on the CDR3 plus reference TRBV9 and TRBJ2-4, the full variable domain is DSGVTQTPKHLITATGQRVTLRCSPRSGDLSVYWYQQSLDQGLQFLIQYYNGEERAKGNILERFSAQQFPDLHSELNLSSLELGDSALYFCASSVGQINIQYFGAGTRLSVL.

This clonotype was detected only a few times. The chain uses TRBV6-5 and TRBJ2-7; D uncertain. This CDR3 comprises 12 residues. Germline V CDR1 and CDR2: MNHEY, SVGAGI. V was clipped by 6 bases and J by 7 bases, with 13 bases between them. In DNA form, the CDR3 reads TGTGCCAGCAGCACCTCGCCAGGAGAGCAGTACTTC. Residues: CASSTSPGEQYF.

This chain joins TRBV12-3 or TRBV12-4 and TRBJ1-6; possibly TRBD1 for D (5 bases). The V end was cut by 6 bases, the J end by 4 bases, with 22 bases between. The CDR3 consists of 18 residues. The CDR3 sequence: CASSGLSTANYYNSPLHF. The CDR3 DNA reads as TGTGCCAGCAGCGGACTATCGACAGCTAACTATTATAATTCACCCCTCCACTTT.

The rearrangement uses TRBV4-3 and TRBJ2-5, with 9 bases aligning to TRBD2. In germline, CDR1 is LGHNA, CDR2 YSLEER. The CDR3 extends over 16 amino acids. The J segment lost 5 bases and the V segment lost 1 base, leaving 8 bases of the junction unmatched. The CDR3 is CASSQGGSGGMETQYF. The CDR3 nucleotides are TGCGCCAGCAGCCAAGGCGGTAGCGGGGGAATGGAGACCCAGTACTTC.

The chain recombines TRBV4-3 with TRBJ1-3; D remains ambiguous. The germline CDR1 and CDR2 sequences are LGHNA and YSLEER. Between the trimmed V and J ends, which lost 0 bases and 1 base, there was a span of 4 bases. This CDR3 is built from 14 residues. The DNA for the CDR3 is TGCGCCAGCAGCCAAGATGTATCTGGAAACACCATATATTTT. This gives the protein CASSQDVSGNTIYF.

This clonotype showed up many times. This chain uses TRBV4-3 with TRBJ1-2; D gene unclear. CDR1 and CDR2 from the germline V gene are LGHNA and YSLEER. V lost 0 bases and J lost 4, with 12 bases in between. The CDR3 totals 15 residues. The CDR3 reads CASSQDSESSYGYTF. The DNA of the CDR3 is TGCGCCAGCAGCCAAGACTCAGAGAGTAGCTATGGCTACACCTTC.

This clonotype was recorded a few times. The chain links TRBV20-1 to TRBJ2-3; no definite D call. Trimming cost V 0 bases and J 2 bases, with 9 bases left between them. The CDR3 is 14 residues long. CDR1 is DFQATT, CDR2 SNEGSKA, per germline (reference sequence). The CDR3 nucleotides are TGCAGTGCTAGAGAGCAACGGTACACAGATACGCAGTATTTT. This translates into CSAREQRYTDTQYF.

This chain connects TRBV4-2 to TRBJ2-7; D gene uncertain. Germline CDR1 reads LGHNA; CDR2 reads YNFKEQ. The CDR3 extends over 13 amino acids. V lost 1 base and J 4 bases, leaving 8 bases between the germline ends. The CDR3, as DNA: TGTGCCAGCAGCCAAGTGGGTGAATACGAGCAGTACTTC. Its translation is CASSQVGEYEQYF.

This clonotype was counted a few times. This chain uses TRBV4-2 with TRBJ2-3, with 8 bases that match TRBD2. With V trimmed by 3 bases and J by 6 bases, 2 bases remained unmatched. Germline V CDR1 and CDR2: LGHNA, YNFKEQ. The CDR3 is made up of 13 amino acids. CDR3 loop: CASSQRGDDTQYF. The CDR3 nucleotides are TGTGCCAGCAGCCAGCGGGGGGACGATACGCAGTATTTT.

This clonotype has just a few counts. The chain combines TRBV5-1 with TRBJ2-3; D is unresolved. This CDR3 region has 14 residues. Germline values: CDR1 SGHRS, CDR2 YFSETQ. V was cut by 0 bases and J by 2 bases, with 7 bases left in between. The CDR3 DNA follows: TGCGCCAGCAGCTTGGTCGGGCCCACAGATACGCAGTATTTT. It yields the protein CASSLVGPTDTQYF.

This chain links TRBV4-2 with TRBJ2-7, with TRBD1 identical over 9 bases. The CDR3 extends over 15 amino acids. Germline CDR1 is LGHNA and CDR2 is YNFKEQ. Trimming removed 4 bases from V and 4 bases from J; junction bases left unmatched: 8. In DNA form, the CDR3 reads TGTGCCAGCAGCCCGTCGGACAGGGGTGGGTACGAGCAGTACTTC. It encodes CASSPSDRGGYEQYF.